Below, 26 T cell receptor beta chains from the same sample are listed, as sequenced in a study of identical twins. One entry per CDR3 protein, called by TCRdb with MiXCR from the 5' RACE reads. The table shows roughly 700,000 distinct CDR3 sequences, with about 9.4% occurring only once. The same sample was also used in a study of yellow fever vaccine responses in identical twins.

Sequenced: PBMCs. All receptors derive from a woman under 30 in good health.

This clonotype was seen ten or more times. This sequence joins TRBV10-3 and TRBJ2-7; possible D gene TRBD2, 6 bases. The V end lost 7 bases, the J end lost 5 bases, and 15 bases lay between the germline ends. The CDR3 consists of 13 residues. CDR1 is ENHRY and CDR2 is SYGVKD in the germline V gene. The CDR3 region is CAITGVLVHEQYF. The CDR3 DNA sequence: TGTGCCATCACGGGGGTTTTGGTTCACGAGCAGTACTTC.

In this sample, this clonotype turned up many times. This chain joins TRBV7-3 and TRBJ1-6; maybe TRBD1 (6 bases). The CDR3 sequence is 14 residues long. V was pared by 5 bases and J by 9 bases, with 14 bases between. From germline, CDR1 is SGHTA and CDR2 FQGTGA. The CDR3 loop is CASSDETGSSPLHF. Written as DNA, the CDR3 is TGTGCCAGCAGCGACGAGACAGGCAGTTCACCCCTCCACTTT.

The sample holds a few counts of this clonotype. The rearrangement links TRBV5-5 to TRBJ2-7; 7 bases align to TRBD1. CDR1 is SGHKS and CDR2 is YYEKEE in the germline V gene (reference sequence). Trimming took 4 bases from V and 1 from J; bases not matched to a gene: 5. The CDR3 has 14 residues. DNA for the CDR3: TGTGCCAGCAGCCCAAGGGGACAGTCCTACGAGCAGTACTTC. Translated: CASSPRGQSYEQYF.

This chain connects TRBV29-1 to TRBJ1-1; unclear D gene. CDR1 is SQVTM, CDR2 ANQGSEA, per germline. Trimming cost V 2 bases and J 10 bases, with 8 bases left between them. This CDR3 region has 10 residues. DNA for the CDR3: TGCAGCGTTGAAAGGGTGCGAGCTTTCTTT. Its translation: CSVERVRAFF. The complete variable domain, with remaining parts taken from reference TRBV29-1 and TRBJ1-1, reads SAVISQKPSRDICQRGTSLTIQCQVDSQVTMMFWYRQQPGQSLTLIATANQGSEATYESGFVIDKFPISRPNLTFSTLTVSNMSPEDSSIYLCSVERVRAFFGQGTRLTVV.

This clonotype was found many times. V gene TRBV6-2 or TRBV6-3 combines with J gene TRBJ2-7; 10 positions agree with TRBD2. The junction had 7 bases not matched to a gene; V was cut back by 3 bases and J by 5 bases. The germline CDR1 and CDR2 sequences are MNHEY and SVGEGT. The CDR3 consists of 15 residues. CDR3 region: CASSYRPGTSDEQYF. CDR3 nucleotides: TGTGCCAGCAGTTATCGACCAGGGACTAGCGACGAGCAGTACTTC.

This clonotype was found a few times. The chain employs TRBV6-5 and TRBJ2-1; tentative D call: TRBD2 (6 bases). V was pared by 4 bases and J by 4 bases, with 8 bases between. Germline V gene sequence: CDR1 MNHEY, CDR2 SVGAGI. CDR3 length: 13 residues. The CDR3 sequence: CASSSDYYNEQFF. The CDR3 DNA is TGTGCCAGCAGTTCGGACTATTACAATGAGCAGTTCTTC.

This clonotype occurred many times. In nucleotides, the CDR3 is TGCAGCGTCTCCGGGACCCCATACGAGCAGTACTTC. It translates to CSVSGTPYEQYF. J is TRBJ2-7 and V is TRBV29-1; tentatively, D is TRBD1 or TRBD2 (5 bases each). Trimming left V 6 bases short and J 4 bases short, with 13 bases between. Germline V gene lookup returns CDR1 SQVTM and CDR2 ANQGSEA. CDR3 length equals 12 residues.

This clonotype was picked up a small number of times. This chain joins TRBV20-1 and TRBJ2-2; TRBD2 agrees at 12 bases. The CDR3 length is 15 residues. The junction had 10 bases not matched to a gene; V was cut back by 6 bases and J by 8 bases. The germline gives CDR1 DFQATT, CDR2 SNEGSKA (reference sequence). The DNA for the CDR3 is TGCAGTGCGCTCGACCTAGCGGGAGGGGTGGGGGAGCTGTTTTTT. Residues: CSALDLAGGVGELFF.

This clonotype turned up a few times. CDR3 sequence reads: CAISEPDRVGYGYTF. In nucleotides, the CDR3 is TGTGCCATCAGTGAACCAGACAGGGTTGGCTATGGCTACACCTTC. The chain combines TRBV10-3 with TRBJ1-2; 7 bases align to TRBD1. This CDR3 comprises 15 residues. V trimming: 3 bases; J trimming: 4 bases; junction bases outside the gene matches: 8. Germline lookup yields CDR1 ENHRY and CDR2 SYGVKD.

This clonotype has ten or more counts. DNA for the CDR3: TGTGCCAGCAGGGGGGACAGGGGTCGATCTAACCGATCCTACGAGCAGTACTTC. It specifies CASRGDRGRSNRSYEQYF. The chain recombines TRBV11-2 with TRBJ2-7; 10 positions match TRBD1. The CDR3 contains 18 residues. Trimming at V came to 6 bases and at J to 1 base, leaving 15 bases not matched to a gene. Germline loops: CDR1 SGHAT, CDR2 FQNNGV.

This clonotype was observed at least ten times. V usage is TRBV6-5 and J usage is TRBJ2-5; weak D call: TRBD2 (6 bases). Germline CDR1 MNHEY, CDR2 SVGAGI. This CDR3 spans 14 amino acids. Trimming removed 0 bases from V and 2 bases from J, with 7 bases in between. The CDR3 bases are TGTGCCAGCAGTTACTCCCGGGGGCAAGAGACCCAGTACTTC. Its protein product is CASSYSRGQETQYF.

A single count supports this clonotype. This rearrangement joins TRBV7-9 to TRBJ2-7, with 8 nucleotides matching TRBD1. Germline V gene data show CDR1 as SEHNR and CDR2 as FQNEAQ (reference sequence). The CDR3 loop spans 17 amino acids. V gave up 2 bases and J gave up 5 bases; unmatched junction bases: 14. CDR3 in amino acids: CASSLTPGGVNLDEQYF. As DNA, the CDR3 is TGTGCCAGCAGCTTAACACCAGGGGGCGTGAATCTTGACGAGCAGTACTTC.

The chain links TRBV6-1 to TRBJ2-5; a possible D gene is TRBD1 (5 bases). CDR1 and CDR2 from the germline V gene are MNHNS and SASEGT. This CDR3 is 13 amino acids long. Trimming took off 6 bases at V and 7 bases at J, with 15 bases between the two ends. Written as DNA, the CDR3 is TGTGCCAGCAGGGGTCCTTTCCAGGGGACCCAGTACTTC. Protein product: CASRGPFQGTQYF.

The chain recombines TRBV30 with TRBJ1-5; D possibly corresponds to TRBD1 (6 bases). With 1 base removed from V and 5 bases from J, the gap between germline ends came to 12 bases. CDR1 and CDR2 (germline): GTSNPN, SVGIG (reference sequence). This CDR3 is built from 14 residues. The CDR3, as DNA: TGTGCCTGGAGTGCACGGGGGGCTGATCAGCCCCAGCATTTT. Its protein is CAWSARGADQPQHF. Full variable domain (rest looked up from reference TRBV30 and TRBJ1-5): SQTIHQWPATLVQPVGSPLSLECTVEGTSNPNLYWYRQAAGRGLQLLFYSVGIGQISSEVPQNLSASRPQDRQFILSSKKLLLSDSGFYLCAWSARGADQPQHFGDGTRLSIL.

This clonotype was observed a handful of times. This CDR3 reads CASSLSTRLTSETQYF. CDR3 in DNA: TGTGCCAGCAGTTTATCGACGAGACTAACTTCGGAGACCCAGTACTTC. V usage is TRBV27 and J usage is TRBJ2-5; D may be TRBD2 (5 bases). The CDR3 has 16 residues. The V end was cut by 0 bases, the J end by 5 bases, with 16 bases between. From germline, CDR1 is MNHEY and CDR2 SMNVEV (reference sequence).

The table lists this clonotype with many counts. The chain employs TRBV12-3 or TRBV12-4 and TRBJ1-5; D uncertain. CDR3 length: 14 amino acids. Trimming took 6 bases from V and 2 from J, leaving 11 bases between them. The CDR3 DNA sequence: TGTGCCAGCAGCCTTGAAACGGGCAATCAGCCCCAGCATTTT. It translates to CASSLETGNQPQHF.

J is TRBJ2-2 and V is TRBV7-2; 8 positions agree with TRBD1. This CDR3 region has 14 residues. Germline loops: CDR1 SGHTA, CDR2 FQGNSA. J lost 3 bases, V lost 7 bases, and 4 bases had no gene match. In DNA form, the CDR3 reads TGTGCCAGCAAGACAGGGGATGACACCGGGGAGCTGTTTTTT. It specifies CASKTGDDTGELFF.

This clonotype came up a few times. The CDR3 is CASSQDLSVELALNEQFF. CDR3 bases: TGCGCCAGCAGCCAAGATCTGAGTGTAGAACTAGCCCTCAATGAGCAGTTCTTC. The chain couples TRBV4-3 to TRBJ2-1; the D gene is possibly TRBD2 (6 bases). The CDR3 spans 18 residues. CDR1 and CDR2 (germline): LGHNA, YSLEER. The V and J ends lost 0 bases and 6 bases respectively, with 21 bases between them.

The chain is built from TRBV7-3 and TRBJ2-1; 7 bases agree with TRBD2. Germline V gene sequence: CDR1 SGHTA, CDR2 FQGTGA. The CDR3 has 15 residues. V gave up 6 bases and J gave up 5 bases; unmatched junction bases: 10. CDR3 residues: CASSLNSGRNNEQFF. Written as DNA, the CDR3 is TGTGCCAGCAGTCTCAATAGCGGGCGGAACAATGAGCAGTTCTTC.

The V call is TRBV5-6, the J call TRBJ2-7; no clear D. V was cut by 4 bases and J by 0 bases, with 14 bases left in between. CDR3 length equals 15 residues. From germline, CDR1 is SGHDT and CDR2 YYEEEE. The CDR3 DNA sequence: TGTGCCAGCAGCCCTGGACCGTCGAGCTCCTACGAGCAGTACTTC. Its protein is CASSPGPSSSYEQYF.

This clonotype was observed a handful of times. The gene calls are TRBV7-2 and TRBJ2-7; D tentatively reads TRBD1 or TRBD2 (5 bases each). Germline assignment: CDR1 SGHTA and CDR2 FQGNSA. V shed 4 bases and J shed 2 bases, with 15 bases lying between them. This CDR3 is 15 amino acids long. CDR3 in DNA: TGTGCCAGCAGCTCGGGGACCCGAGGCCCCTACGAGCAGTACTTC. Amino acids: CASSSGTRGPYEQYF. Full variable domain (outside the CDR3, taken from reference TRBV7-2 and TRBJ2-7): GAGVSQSPSNKVTEKGKDVELRCDPISGHTALYWYRQSLGQGLEFLIYFQGNSAPDKSGLPSDRFSAERTGGSVSTLTIQRTQQEDSAVYLCASSSGTRGPYEQYFGPGTRLTVT.

The rearrangement joins TRBV7-9 to TRBJ2-5; 12 nucleotides align to TRBD1. The V and J ends lost 5 bases and 8 bases, in that order; junction bases with no gene match: 9. The CDR3 totals 15 residues. CDR1 and CDR2 (germline): SEHNR, FQNEAQ (reference sequence). DNA for the CDR3: TGTGCCAGCAGCCATGGGACAGGGGGCGCGGTCACCCAGTACTTC. Amino acids: CASSHGTGGAVTQYF.

This clonotype was recorded at least ten times. V is TRBV5-1 and J is TRBJ1-2, with 7 nucleotides matching TRBD1. The CDR3 totals 15 residues. With V trimmed by 4 bases and J by 4 bases, 10 bases remained unmatched. Germline V gene data show CDR1 as SGHRS and CDR2 as YFSETQ. The CDR3 loop is CASSVRTGIGYGYTF. The CDR3 region has the DNA TGCGCCAGCAGCGTGAGGACAGGTATTGGCTATGGCTACACCTTC.

This clonotype appeared a few times. The chain couples TRBV7-2 to TRBJ2-7; 10 nucleotides match TRBD1. The CDR3 sequence is 17 residues long. Trimming took 4 bases from V and 2 from J; bases not matched to a gene: 11. Germline loops: CDR1 SGHTA, CDR2 FQGNSA. The CDR3 DNA reads as TGTGCCAGCAGCTGGGGGATTACCGGGACAGGGGCCTACGAGCAGTACTTC. This translates into CASSWGITGTGAYEQYF.

V gene TRBV9 combines with J gene TRBJ2-1; D uncertain. The CDR3 is 17 residues long. V was cut by 0 bases and J by 7 bases, with 20 bases left in between. Germline lookup yields CDR1 SGDLS and CDR2 YYNGEE. The DNA for the CDR3 is TGTGCCAGCAGCGTAGGATCAGGTGGCGGCATTTGGAATGAGCAGTTCTTC. Amino acid sequence: CASSVGSGGGIWNEQFF.

Only a few counts were recorded for this clonotype. The V call is TRBV7-2, the J call TRBJ1-6, with D possibly TRBD1 on 5 matching bases. CDR1 SGHTA and CDR2 FQGNSA come from the germline V gene. The CDR3 has 16 residues. The V gene lost 2 bases and the J gene lost 1 base, with 9 bases spanning the gap. CDR3 nucleotides: TGTGCCAGCAGCTTATCAGGGAGGTCCTATAATTCACCCCTCCACTTT. It specifies CASSLSGRSYNSPLHF.